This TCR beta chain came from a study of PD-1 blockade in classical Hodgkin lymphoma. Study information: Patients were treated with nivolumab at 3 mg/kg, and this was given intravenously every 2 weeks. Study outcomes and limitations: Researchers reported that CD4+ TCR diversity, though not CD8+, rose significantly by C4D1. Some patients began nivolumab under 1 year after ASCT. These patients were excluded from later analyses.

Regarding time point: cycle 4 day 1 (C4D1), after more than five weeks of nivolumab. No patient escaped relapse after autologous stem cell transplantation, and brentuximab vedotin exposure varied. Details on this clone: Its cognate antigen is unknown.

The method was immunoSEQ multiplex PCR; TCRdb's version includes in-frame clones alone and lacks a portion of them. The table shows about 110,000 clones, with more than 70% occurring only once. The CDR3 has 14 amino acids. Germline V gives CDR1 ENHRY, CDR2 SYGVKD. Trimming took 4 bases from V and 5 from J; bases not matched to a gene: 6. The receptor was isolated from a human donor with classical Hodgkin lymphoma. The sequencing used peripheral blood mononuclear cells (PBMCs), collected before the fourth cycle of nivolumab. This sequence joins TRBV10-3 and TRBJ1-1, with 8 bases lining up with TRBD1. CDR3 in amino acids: CAISGTGRDTEAFF. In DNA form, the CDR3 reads TGTGCCATCAGTGGGACAGGGCGGGATACTGAAGCTTTCTTT.